The rows below give T cell receptor beta chains drawn from one sample of a study of shared clonotypes between healthy human individuals. Generated by immunoSEQ multiplex PCR, the TCRdb table keeps only in-frame clones and is missing some. The table shows just over 2,000,000 clones, with 85% to 95% occurring only once. Sequenced material: naive CD4+ T cells sorted from blood. The source is a man younger than 35 in good health. CDR3s include the opening cysteine and the closing phenylalanine or tryptophan. A D gene is named only where the DNA matches it firmly. Expanded clones are given a class, and other clones once, few, many or no size at all.

D gene,clone size,J gene,V gene,CDR3 protein,CDR3 DNA
.,.,TRBJ2-1,TRBV5-4,CASRPGPVNEQFF,TGTGCCAGCAGGCCGGGGCCGGTGAATGAGCAGTTCTTC
.,.,TRBJ1-4,TRBV19,CASSNLNEKLFF,TGTGCCAGTAGTAACCTTAATGAAAAACTGTTTTTT
.,.,TRBJ2-2,TRBV7-7,CASSLSYGELFF,TGTGCTAGCAGCTTGTCATACGGGGAGCTGTTTTTT
.,few,TRBJ1-5,TRBV2,CASILDSNQPQHF,TGTGCCAGCATCCTTGATAGCAATCAGCCCCAGCATTTT
TRBD1,.,TRBJ1-2,TRBV18,CASQGQESGYTF,TGTGCCAGCCAGGGACAGGAGTCGGGCTACACCTTC
.,.,TRBJ1-1,TRBV6-1,CASIVNRALGAFF,TGTGCCAGCATTGTTAACCGAGCCTTAGGAGCTTTCTTT
.,.,TRBJ1-1,TRBV5-1,CASSTLPRRDTEAFF,TGCGCCAGCAGCACCTTACCAAGAAGGGACACTGAAGCTTTCTTT
.,.,TRBJ1-3,TRBV5-4,CASSQDKGLSGNTIYF,TGTGCCAGCAGCCAAGATAAGGGACTCTCTGGAAACACCATATATTTT
.,.,TRBJ2-3,TRBV30,CAWRGRVADTQYF,TGTGCCTGGCGAGGGCGAGTTGCAGATACGCAGTATTTT
.,.,TRBJ2-7,TRBV7-2,CASSLVGSGSSYEQYF,TGTGCCAGCAGCTTAGTAGGTAGCGGTAGCTCCTACGAGCAGTACTTC
.,.,TRBJ1-2,TRBV28,CASSFGPGGYTF,TGTGCCAGCAGTTTCGGGCCTGGTGGCTACACCTTC
.,.,TRBJ2-3,TRBV11-3,CASSRRSDTQYF,TGTGCCAGCAGCCGACGGTCAGATACGCAGTATTTT
TRBD1,.,TRBJ1-2,TRBV7-2,CASSETGGLFTF,TGTGCCAGCAGCGAGACAGGGGGCCTGTTCACCTTC
.,.,TRBJ2-5,TRBV7-9,CASSLRTVSSETQYF,TGTGCCAGCAGCTTAAGGACAGTCTCAAGCGAGACCCAGTACTTC
.,.,TRBJ2-7,TRBV7-2,CASSLGTPTYEQYF,TGTGCCAGCAGTCTCGGGACCCCAACCTACGAGCAGTACTTC
.,.,TRBJ2-7,TRBV18,CASSLGTLPNEQYF,TGTGCCAGCTCACTTGGGACCCTCCCCAACGAGCAGTACTTC
.,once,TRBJ2-7,TRBV5-1,CASSASGGAYEQYF,TGCGCCAGCAGCGCCTCAGGAGGAGCCTACGAGCAGTACTTC
.,.,TRBJ1-2,TRBV6-4,CASCRDTLSNYGYTF,TGTGCCAGTTGCAGGGACACCCTCTCTAACTATGGCTACACCTTC
.,.,TRBJ2-5,TRBV7-2,CASSLTVTGAKGETQYF,TGTGCCAGCAGCTTAACAGTCACTGGGGCCAAAGGAGAGACCCAGTACTTC
TRBD1,.,TRBJ2-2,TRBV7-7,CASSLGQGVSGELFF,TGTGCTAGCAGCCTAGGACAGGGTGTCTCCGGGGAGCTGTTTTTT
TRBD1,.,TRBJ2-2,TRBV5-1,CASSLDGTGRTGELFF,TGCGCCAGCAGCTTGGACGGGACAGGGCGGACCGGGGAGCTGTTTTTT
.,.,TRBJ2-5,TRBV9,CASSVAALTPQETQYF,TGTGCCAGCAGCGTAGCGGCCCTAACCCCCCAAGAGACCCAGTACTTC
.,.,TRBJ2-5,TRBV5-1,CASSLGPMQQETQYF,TGCGCCAGCAGCTTGGGGCCGATGCAACAAGAGACCCAGTACTTC
TRBD1,.,TRBJ1-6,TRBV18,CATSVDRGNSPLHF,TGTGCCACCTCCGTGGACAGGGGAAATTCACCCCTCCACTTT
TRBD2,.,TRBJ2-5,TRBV27,CASSFGGYQETQYF,TGTGCCAGCAGTTTCGGGGGGTACCAAGAGACCCAGTACTTC
.,.,TRBJ2-2,TRBV10-1,CASSELSTGELFF,TGCGCCAGCAGTGAGCTCTCCACCGGGGAGCTGTTTTTT
.,.,TRBJ1-1,TRBV11-2,CASSLGPAMNTEAFF,TGTGCCAGCAGCTTAGGACCGGCCATGAACACTGAAGCTTTCTTT
TRBD1,.,TRBJ2-4,TRBV5-1,CASSEGQGRNIQYF,TGCGCCAGCAGCGAGGGACAGGGGCGAAACATTCAGTACTTC
.,.,TRBJ2-5,TRBV2,CASSEDYPRTQYF,TGTGCCAGCAGTGAGGACTACCCAAGGACCCAGTACTTC
TRBD2,.,TRBJ2-1,TRBV28,CASSKLAAYNEQFF,TGTGCCAGCAGTAAACTAGCGGCCTACAATGAGCAGTTCTTC
TRBD2,.,TRBJ2-3,TRBV2,CASRGTWGSGETDTQYF,TGTGCCAGCAGGGGCACCTGGGGTAGCGGGGAGACAGATACGCAGTATTTT
.,.,TRBJ2-7,TRBV6-5,CASSYSQVRASYEQYF,TGTGCCAGCAGTTACTCCCAGGTCAGGGCGTCTTACGAGCAGTACTTC
.,.,TRBJ2-2,TRBV18,CASSPPLGSAVTGELFF,TGTGCCAGCTCACCACCCCTGGGTAGTGCCGTGACCGGGGAGCTGTTTTTT
TRBD1,.,TRBJ1-1,TRBV19,CASSGTANTEAFF,TGTGCCAGTAGCGGGACAGCGAACACTGAAGCTTTCTTT
TRBD2,.,TRBJ2-2,TRBV19,CASSTPFGTSGGYSTGELFF,TGTGCCAGTAGTACCCCCTTTGGGACTAGCGGGGGTTATAGCACCGGGGAGCTGTTTTTT
.,.,TRBJ2-7,TRBV18,CASMMDHEQYF,TGTGCCAGCATGATGGATCACGAGCAGTACTTC
.,.,TRBJ1-6,TRBV6-1,CASSVYNSPLHF,TGTGCCAGCAGTGTGTATAATTCACCCCTCCACTTT
.,.,TRBJ2-7,TRBV28,CASSPPTLTGYEQYF,TGTGCCAGCAGTCCTCCGACCTTGACAGGTTACGAGCAGTACTTC
TRBD1,.,TRBJ1-4,TRBV10-3,CATREGAEVEKLFF,TGTGCCACCCGAGAGGGGGCCGAGGTTGAAAAACTGTTTTTT
.,.,TRBJ2-7,TRBV25-1,CASSEFYGQSYEQYF,TGTGCCAGCAGTGAATTTTACGGGCAGTCCTACGAGCAGTACTTC
.,.,TRBJ2-5,TRBV5-4,CASSSGLFRETQYF,TGTGCCAGCAGCAGCGGACTATTTCGGGAGACCCAGTACTTC
.,.,TRBJ2-1,TRBV5-1,CASSLASFDGEQFF,TGCGCCAGCAGCTTGGCGTCTTTCGACGGTGAGCAGTTCTTC
TRBD2,once,TRBJ2-1,TRBV5-6,CASSLRTSGIQYNEQFF,TGTGCCAGCAGCTTACGGACTAGCGGCATACAGTACAATGAGCAGTTCTTC
TRBD2,.,TRBJ2-3,TRBV10-3,CAISEPSSGGSDTQYF,TGTGCCATCAGTGAGCCCTCTAGCGGGGGGTCAGATACGCAGTATTTT
.,.,TRBJ1-2,TRBV28,CASSPGKTNYGYTF,TGTGCCAGCAGCCCTGGTAAGACTAACTATGGCTACACCTTC